The T cell receptor beta chain under discussion was sequenced for a study of response to subunit inactivated influenza vaccine. Note on this clonotype: Its target is not known.

Study-wide points: A suggestion made by the authors is that each seasonal influenza vaccination recruits few new T cells.

TCRdb used MiXCR to reprocess the RT-PCR reads, holding one entry per CDR3 protein. The sample has approximately 500,000 distinct CDR3 sequences; around 13% are singletons. This specimen consisted of PBMCs from blood, obtained approximately 12 days after vaccination. The sequence was collected from a man in his fifties or sixties who received an inactivated influenza vaccine.

The CDR3 nucleotides read TGTGCCAGCAGTCCCGCCCATCAGCCCCAGCATTTT. Translating it yields CASSPAHQPQHF. V gene TRBV28 combines with J gene TRBJ1-5; no clear D gene. There are 12 residues in the CDR3. Germline V gene data show CDR1 as MDHEN and CDR2 as SYDVKM. Trimming shortened V by 5 bases and J by 5 bases, and 7 bases separated the two germline ends.